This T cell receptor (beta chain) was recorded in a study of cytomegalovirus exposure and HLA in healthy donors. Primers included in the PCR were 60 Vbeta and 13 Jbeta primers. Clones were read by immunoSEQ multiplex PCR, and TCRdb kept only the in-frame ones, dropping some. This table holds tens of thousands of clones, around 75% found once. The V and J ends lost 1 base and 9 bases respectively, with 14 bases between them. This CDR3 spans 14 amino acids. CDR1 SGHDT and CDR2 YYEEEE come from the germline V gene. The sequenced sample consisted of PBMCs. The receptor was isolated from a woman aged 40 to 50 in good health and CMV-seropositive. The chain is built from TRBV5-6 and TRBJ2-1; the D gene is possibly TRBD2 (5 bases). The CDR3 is CASSLSGFMVEQFF. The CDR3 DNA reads TGTGCCAGCAGCTTGTCGGGGTTTATGGTTGAGCAGTTCTTC.